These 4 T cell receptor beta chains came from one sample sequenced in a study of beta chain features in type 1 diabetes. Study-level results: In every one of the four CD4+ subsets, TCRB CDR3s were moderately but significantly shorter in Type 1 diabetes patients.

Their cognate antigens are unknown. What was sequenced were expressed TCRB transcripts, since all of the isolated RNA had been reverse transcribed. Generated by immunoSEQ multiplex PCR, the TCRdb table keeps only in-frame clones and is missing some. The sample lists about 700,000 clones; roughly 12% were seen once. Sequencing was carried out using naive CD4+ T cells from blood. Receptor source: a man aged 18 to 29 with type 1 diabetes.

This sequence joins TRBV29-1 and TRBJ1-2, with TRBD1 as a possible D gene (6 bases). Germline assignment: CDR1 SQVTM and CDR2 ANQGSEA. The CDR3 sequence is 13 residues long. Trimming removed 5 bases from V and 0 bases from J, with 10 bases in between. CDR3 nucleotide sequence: TGCAGCGTTCATACAGGGCCTAACTATGGCTACACCTTC. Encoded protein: CSVHTGPNYGYTF.

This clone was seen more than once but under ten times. The CDR3 protein is CSVSTGTYGYTF. As DNA, the CDR3 is TGCAGCGTTTCGACAGGGACCTATGGCTACACCTTC. V and J are TRBV29-1 and TRBJ1-2, with 7 positions matching TRBD1. Germline V gene lookup returns CDR1 SQVTM and CDR2 ANQGSEA. With 5 bases clipped from V and 4 bases from J, the junction kept 4 bases outside the gene matches. This CDR3 is built from 12 residues.

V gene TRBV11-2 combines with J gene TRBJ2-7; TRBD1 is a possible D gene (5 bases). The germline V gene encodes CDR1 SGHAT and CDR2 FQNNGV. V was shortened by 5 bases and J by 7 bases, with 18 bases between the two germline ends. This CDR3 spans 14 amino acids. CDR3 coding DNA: TGTGCCAGCAGCACCCCAAAGGGGCTCGGAGAGCAGTACTTC. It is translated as CASSTPKGLGEQYF.

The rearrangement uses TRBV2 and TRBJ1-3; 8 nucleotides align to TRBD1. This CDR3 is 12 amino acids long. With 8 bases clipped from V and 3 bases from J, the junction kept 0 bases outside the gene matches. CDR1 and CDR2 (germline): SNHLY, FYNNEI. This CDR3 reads CASGTGGNTIYF. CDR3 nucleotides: TGTGCCAGCGGGACAGGTGGAAACACCATATATTTT.